This T cell receptor beta chain was obtained from a study of T cell changes during pregnancy in multiple sclerosis. The protocol was immunoSEQ multiplex PCR, while the TCRdb copy is restricted to in-frame clones and leaves out a portion. The sample has about 110,000 clones; about 89% are singletons. Trimming shortened V by 1 base and J by 7 bases, and 14 bases separated the two germline ends. CDR3 size: 15 residues. The V gene's germline CDR1 is SEHNR and CDR2 FQNEAQ (reference sequence). This rearrangement joins TRBV7-9 to TRBJ1-3; weak D call: TRBD1 (5 bases). The specimen comprised peripheral blood, sampled before pregnancy. The clonotype originates from a female donor with multiple sclerosis, enrolled in a pregnancy study. The CDR3 reads CASSLGRQGGNTIYF. DNA for the CDR3: TGTGCCAGCAGCTTAGGCCGGCAGGGAGGGAACACCATATATTTT.